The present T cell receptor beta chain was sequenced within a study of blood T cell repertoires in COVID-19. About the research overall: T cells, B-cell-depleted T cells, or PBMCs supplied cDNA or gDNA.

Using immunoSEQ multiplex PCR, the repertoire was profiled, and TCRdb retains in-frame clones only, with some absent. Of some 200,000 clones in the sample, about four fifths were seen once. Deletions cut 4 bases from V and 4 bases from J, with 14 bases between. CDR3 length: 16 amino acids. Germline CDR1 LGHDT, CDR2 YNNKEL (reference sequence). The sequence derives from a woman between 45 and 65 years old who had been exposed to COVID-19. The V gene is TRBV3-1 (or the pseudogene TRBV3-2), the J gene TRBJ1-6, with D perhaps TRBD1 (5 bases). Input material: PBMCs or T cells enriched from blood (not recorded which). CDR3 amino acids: CASSLRRGPYNSPLHF. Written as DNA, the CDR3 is TGTGCCAGCAGCCTCCGGCGGGGACCTTATAATTCACCCCTCCACTTT.